The subject of this entry is one T cell receptor (beta chain). Sequencing was performed with immunoSEQ multiplex PCR; in TCRdb, only in-frame clones are kept and a portion is missing. In the table there are tens of thousands of clones, over 90% of which are singletons. The data stem from a study of cytomegalovirus exposure and HLA in healthy donors. The receptor was isolated from a man younger than 30 in good health and CMV-seronegative. Specimen: PBMCs.

The DNA for the CDR3 is TGTGCCAGCAGCTCGGGGTGGAGCAATCAGCCCCAGCATTTT. Protein sequence: CASSSGWSNQPQHF. The chain joins TRBV7-2 to TRBJ1-5, with D hard to call. V was pared by 4 bases and J by 1 base, with 8 bases between. Germline V gene lookup returns CDR1 SGHTA and CDR2 FQGNSA. The CDR3 consists of 14 residues.